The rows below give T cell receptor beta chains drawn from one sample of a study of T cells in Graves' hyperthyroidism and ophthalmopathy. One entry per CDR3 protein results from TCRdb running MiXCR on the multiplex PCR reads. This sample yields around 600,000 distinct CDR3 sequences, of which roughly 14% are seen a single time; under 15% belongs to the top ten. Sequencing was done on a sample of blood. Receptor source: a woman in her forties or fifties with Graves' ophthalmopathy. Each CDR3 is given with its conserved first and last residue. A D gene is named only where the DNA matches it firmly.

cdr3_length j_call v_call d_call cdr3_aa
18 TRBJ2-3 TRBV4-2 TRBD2 CASSPGTSGRGWPDTQYF
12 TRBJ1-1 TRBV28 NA CASSQDYTEAFF
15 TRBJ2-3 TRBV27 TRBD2 CASSPSGRQADTQYF
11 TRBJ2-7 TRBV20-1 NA CSVPLRHEQYF
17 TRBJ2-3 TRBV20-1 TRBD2 CSARPFFKSGRVDTQYF
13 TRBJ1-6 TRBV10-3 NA CAISDTGASPLHF
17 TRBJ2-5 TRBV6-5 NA CASSYSLGVRNQETQYF
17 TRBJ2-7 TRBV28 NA CASSLVRGSSGSYEQYF
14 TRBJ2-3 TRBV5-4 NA CASSLAGVGDTQYF
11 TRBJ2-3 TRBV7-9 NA CASSGGDTQYF
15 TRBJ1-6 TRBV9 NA CASSPTFPYNSPLHF
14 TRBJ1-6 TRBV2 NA CASSEVWGNSPLHF
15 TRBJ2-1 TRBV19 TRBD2 CASREPSGRDNEQFF
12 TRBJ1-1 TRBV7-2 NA CASLFGASEAFF